Described below is a single T cell receptor (beta chain) sequence and its context. Its antigen is not identified. This sample was included in a study of cytotoxic CD8 clonotypes in ibrutinib-treated CLL. Overall study: Of a cohort that held roughly eleven relapsed/refractory and around 16 treatment-naive patients, some 17 were IGHV unmutated.

Findings and caveats of the study: Relative to age-matched healthy donors, clonality at baseline was higher, and it tracked circulating CD8+ T-cell counts. Clonality increased with ibrutinib response but returned toward baseline at progression.

Repertoires were generated with immunoSEQ multiplex PCR, while TCRdb's copy carries only in-frame clones and drops some. The sample includes 270,000 or so clones, approximately 76% of them seen just once. The CDR3 length is 14 residues. Trimming at V came to 3 bases and at J to 1 base, leaving 1 base not matched to a gene. The V gene's germline CDR1 is SGHAT and CDR2 FQNNGV. The TCR originated in a human donor with chronic lymphocytic leukemia. V and J are TRBV11-2 and TRBJ2-7; 9 bases are shared with TRBD1. The sequenced sample was PBMCs, obtained at disease progression, from a patient treated with ibrutinib. The CDR3 reads CASSFGTGSYEQYF. As DNA, the CDR3 is TGTGCCAGCAGCTTCGGGACAGGGTCCTACGAGCAGTACTTC.